The 14 T cell receptor beta chains reported below all come from one sample, sequenced in a study of T cells in Graves' hyperthyroidism and ophthalmopathy. RNA transcripts gave rise to amplified TCR beta CDR3 regions. First-round RT-PCR of the TCR CDR3 relied on the HTBI primer set. TCRdb re-called the multiplex PCR reads with MiXCR, one entry per CDR3 protein. The data show 500,000 to 600,000 distinct CDR3 sequences, roughly a sixth seen once. Material for sequencing was blood. The receptor source for this set is a woman aged 18-35 years with Graves' hyperthyroidism.

About this clonotype: A much larger clone differs from this one at a single base, so this may be a read error. This sequence joins TRBV18 and TRBJ1-1; 9 positions match TRBD1. The germline gives CDR1 KGHSH, CDR2 LQKENI. The CDR3 sequence is 15 residues long. The V gene end was trimmed by 5 bases and the J gene end by 4 bases; junction bases not matched to a gene: 8. The CDR3 here is CASSIAQGASTEAFF. DNA for the CDR3: TGTGCCAGCTCAATCGCACAGGGGGCGAGCACTGAAGCTTTCTTT.

In this sample, this clonotype turned up a few times. At one boundary the junction diverges from the germline segment, which might be a read error. The CDR3 loop is CAGSPETGGTEAFF. The CDR3 DNA reads as TGTGCCGGCTCACCAGAAACAGGGGGGACTGAAGCTTTCTTT. V is TRBV18 and J is TRBJ1-1; TRBD1 agrees at 8 bases. The CDR3 covers 14 residues. The germline V gene has CDR1 KGHSH and CDR2 LQKENI.

V is TRBV2 and J is TRBJ2-3; D unresolved. This CDR3 is 14 amino acids long. Germline CDR1 and CDR2: SNHLY and FYNNEI. Between the trimmed V and J ends, which lost 4 bases and 0 bases, there was a span of 8 bases. As DNA, the CDR3 is TGTGCCAGCAGTGTTCAGACTAGCACAGATACGCAGTATTTT. The encoded protein is CASSVQTSTDTQYF.

Note on this clonotype: The junction departs from germline at one end; a sequencing error may be responsible. This sequence joins TRBV7-3 and TRBJ2-5, with D maybe TRBD1 (5 bases). The CDR3 consists of 13 residues. CDR1 and CDR2 from the germline V gene are SGHTA and FQGTGA. Written as DNA, the CDR3 is TGTGCCAGCAGCTTTCTAAGGGGTGAGATCCAGTACTTC. Amino acids: CASSFLRGEIQYF.

This clonotype was seen at least ten times. The chain carries TRBV28 and TRBJ1-1, with unresolved D. The CDR3 consists of 14 residues. V lost 3 bases, J lost 3 bases, and 11 bases lay in between. CDR1 is MDHEN and CDR2 is SYDVKM in the germline V gene. The CDR3 is CASSFRPVDTEAFF. Written as DNA, the CDR3 is TGTGCCAGCAGTTTTAGACCTGTGGACACTGAAGCTTTCTTT.

This sequence joins TRBV9 and TRBJ2-7, with 10 positions matching TRBD1. The CDR3 is 15 amino acids. Germline CDR1 and CDR2: SGDLS and YYNGEE. J was trimmed by 2 bases and V by 0 bases; bases with no gene match: 2. The CDR3 nucleotides read TGTGCCAGCAGCGTAGCGACAGGGGGCACCTACGAGCAGTACTTC. Encoded protein: CASSVATGGTYEQYF.

At least ten counts were recorded for this clonotype. V and J are TRBV29-1 and TRBJ2-1, with 9 bases matching TRBD2. The germline CDR1 and CDR2 sequences are SQVTM and ANQGSEA. V gave up 5 bases and J gave up 4 bases; unmatched junction bases: 6. This CDR3 is built from 14 residues. This CDR3 is CSVNSGSGYNEQFF. The CDR3 DNA follows: TGCAGCGTTAATAGCGGGAGCGGATACAATGAGCAGTTCTTC.

On this clonotype itself: A clone one base away is much larger, so this may be a read error. The rearrangement uses TRBV5-1 and TRBJ1-4, with TRBD1 as a possible D gene (5 bases). The CDR3 sequence is 14 residues long. Germline V gene sequence: CDR1 SGHRS, CDR2 YFSETQ. CDR3 in amino acids: CASSHGTSNKKLFF. CDR3 nucleotide sequence: TGCGCCAGCAGCCACGGGACTAGTAATAAAAAACTGTTTTTT.

This clonotype was counted at least ten times. The chain recombines TRBV7-9 with TRBJ2-7; 14 bases agree with TRBD2. The CDR3 length is 14 residues. Trimming at V came to 3 bases and at J to 6 bases, leaving 1 base not matched to a gene. The germline V gene encodes CDR1 SEHNR and CDR2 FQNEAQ (reference sequence). The CDR3 region is CASSFGLAGGEQYF. The CDR3 DNA reads TGTGCCAGCAGCTTCGGACTAGCGGGGGGCGAGCAGTACTTC.

This clonotype was seen more than once but under ten times. The gene calls are TRBV7-2 and TRBJ1-5; D is possibly TRBD1 (6 bases). The CDR3 consists of 16 residues. The germline V gene has CDR1 SGHTA and CDR2 FQGNSA. The germline V and J ends were trimmed by 4 bases and 0 bases, with 13 bases remaining between them. CDR3 DNA sequence: TGTGCCAGCAGCTCGGGACACCTGAATAGCAATCAGCCCCAGCATTTT. This sequence encodes CASSSGHLNSNQPQHF.

This chain links TRBV12-3 or TRBV12-4 with TRBJ1-5; TRBD1 matches at 9 bases. CDR3 length: 15 amino acids. Trimming removed 6 bases from V and 3 bases from J; junction bases left unmatched: 6. CDR3 sequence reads: CASSIWDRANQPQHF. Written as DNA, the CDR3 is TGTGCCAGCAGCATCTGGGACAGGGCCAATCAGCCCCAGCATTTT.

The V call is TRBV29-1, the J call TRBJ2-3; TRBD2 matches 9 bases. V trimming: 7 bases; J trimming: 2 bases; junction bases outside the gene matches: 10. The germline gives CDR1 SQVTM, CDR2 ANQGSEA. The CDR3 has 15 residues. CDR3 loop: CSATKTSGYTDTQYF. The CDR3 nucleotides read TGCAGCGCTACTAAGACTAGCGGTTACACAGATACGCAGTATTTT.

This sequence joins TRBV9 and TRBJ1-4; the D is unclear. This CDR3 is built from 16 residues. Per the germline V gene, CDR1 is SGDLS and CDR2 is YYNGEE. V shed 0 bases and J shed 0 bases, with 9 bases lying between them. The CDR3 nucleotides are TGTGCCAGCAGCGTAGAGGCGGATGCAACTAATGAAAAACTGTTTTTT. It codes for CASSVEADATNEKLFF.

A word on this clonotype: A much larger clonotype is one base distant, so this may be a read error. The CDR3 bases are TGTGCCACCAGTGATTCGGGGGACCCCATCACAGATACGCAGTATTTT. Amino acids: CATSDSGDPITDTQYF. V gene TRBV24-1 combines with J gene TRBJ2-3; D possibly corresponds to TRBD2 (6 bases). Trimming stripped 2 bases from V and 2 bases from J, with 13 bases between. Germline V gene sequence: CDR1 KGHDR, CDR2 SFDVKD. This CDR3 spans 16 amino acids.